Presented here are 4 T cell receptor beta chains from one specimen sequenced in a study of memory CD4+ T cells and cytomegalovirus serostatus. The sort gate was single viable CD3+CD4+CD8-CD45RO+ cells for memory CD4+ T cells. Profiled with immunoSEQ multiplex PCR; TCRdb holds only in-frame clones, not every one. Of about 41,000 clones in the sample, about four fifths were seen once. Sequenced material: memory CD4+ T cells from blood. The receptors originated from an adult in good health and CMV-seronegative.

CDR3 DNA: TGCGCCAGCAGCCAAGAACTGGGTCGGACTGAAGCTTTCTTT. As protein: CASSQELGRTEAFF. This chain links TRBV4-3 with TRBJ1-1; D is uncertain. V was pared by 0 bases and J by 5 bases, with 10 bases between. Germline V lookup: CDR1 LGHNA, CDR2 YSLEER. CDR3 length: 14 residues.

The rearrangement links TRBV7-2 to TRBJ1-2; D perhaps matches TRBD1 (5 bases). Germline-derived CDR1 and CDR2 are SGHTA and FQGNSA. This CDR3 region has 14 residues. With 4 bases removed from V and 5 bases from J, the gap between germline ends came to 14 bases. The CDR3 nucleotides read TGTGCCAGCAGCTCCTTTTCTCAGGGATATGGCTACACCTTC. Its translation is CASSSFSQGYGYTF. Drawing the rest from reference TRBV7-2 and TRBJ1-2, the complete variable domain is GAGVSQSPSNKVTEKGKDVELRCDPISGHTALYWYRQSLGQGLEFLIYFQGNSAPDKSGLPSDRFSAERTGGSVSTLTIQRTQQEDSAVYLCASSSFSQGYGYTFGSGTRLTVV.

The chain has TRBV19 and TRBJ2-4, with 9 positions matching TRBD2. The CDR3 extends over 13 amino acids. Germline V gives CDR1 LNHDA, CDR2 SQIVND (reference sequence). V lost 7 bases and J lost 5; bases outside the gene matches: 3. CDR3 amino acids: CASTRGGENIQYF. In DNA form, the CDR3 reads TGTGCCAGTACCCGCGGGGGGGAAAACATTCAGTACTTC.

The rearrangement joins TRBV5-1 to TRBJ2-1; tentative D call: TRBD2 (6 bases). Germline assignment: CDR1 SGHRS and CDR2 YFSETQ. This CDR3 region has 18 residues. The V and J ends lost 4 bases and 2 bases respectively, with 22 bases between them. The DNA for the CDR3 is TGCGCCAGCAGCCCGGAGGGGTCCTGGGGTAATACCTACAATGAGCAGTTCTTC. This codes for CASSPEGSWGNTYNEQFF. Variable domain in full (rest from reference TRBV5-1 and TRBJ2-1): KAGVTQTPRYLIKTRGQQVTLSCSPISGHRSVSWYQQTPGQGLQFLFEYFSETQRNKGNFPGRFSGRQFSNSRSEMNVSTLELGDSALYLCASSPEGSWGNTYNEQFFGPGTRLTVL.